This TCR beta chain was retrieved from a study of blood T cell repertoires in COVID-19. Study summary: Sample material is recorded as cDNA or gDNA derived from T cells, B-cell-depleted T cells, or PBMCs.

The germline gives CDR1 MDHEN, CDR2 SYDVKM. The CDR3 is 15 amino acids. With V trimmed by 8 bases and J by 6 bases, 13 bases remained unmatched. Sequencing was performed with immunoSEQ multiplex PCR; in TCRdb, only in-frame clones are kept and a portion is missing. This sample has roughly 120,000 clones, with about 88% found just once. Seattle patients were enrolled while actively infected and followed longitudinally. This TCR was sampled from a man aged 60 to 69 with COVID-19, enrolled during active disease. The rearrangement uses TRBV28 and TRBJ2-5, with 9 bases identical to TRBD2. The sample comprised peripheral blood. As DNA, the CDR3 is TGTGCCAGCTTGGAGGCGGGAGGGCCGGGGAAGACCCAGTACTTC. This translates into CASLEAGGPGKTQYF. Full variable domain (remainder filled in from reference TRBV28 and TRBJ2-5): DVKVTQSSRYLVKRTGEKVFLECVQDMDHENMFWYRQDPGLGLRLIYFSYDVKMKEKGDIPEGYSVSREKKERFSLILESASTNQTSMYLCASLEAGGPGKTQYFGPGTRLLVL.